The rows below give T cell receptor beta chains drawn from one sample of a study of blood T cell repertoires in COVID-19. Method: immunoSEQ multiplex PCR; TCRdb's copy keeps in-frame clones and lacks some. The sample consists of 110,000 to 150,000 clones, around 82% of them appearing once. Specimen: PBMCs or T cells enriched from blood (not recorded which). The receptors were gathered from a woman aged 50 to 65 who had recovered from COVID-19. CDR3s include the opening cysteine and the closing phenylalanine or tryptophan. Fields, in order: J gene, D gene, V gene, CDR3 length, clone size, CDR3 protein, CDR3 DNA. A D gene is named only where the DNA matches it firmly. The size field is filled for only some rows; it gives once, few, many or a size class.

j_gene: TRBJ2-5; d_gene: .; v_gene: TRBV27; len: 13; abundance: .; CDR3aa: CASSLFRFETQYF; CDR3nt: TGTGCCAGCAGTTTATTCAGGTTTGAGACCCAGTACTTC
j_gene: TRBJ2-7; d_gene: .; v_gene: TRBV10-3; len: 15; abundance: .; CDR3aa: CAISESAGRPYEQYF; CDR3nt: TGTGCCATCAGTGAGTCAGCGGGTCGGCCCTACGAGCAGTACTTC
j_gene: TRBJ1-2; d_gene: .; v_gene: TRBV19; len: 13; abundance: .; CDR3aa: CASSIDPFYGYTF; CDR3nt: TGTGCCAGTAGTATAGATCCATTCTATGGCTACACCTTC
j_gene: TRBJ2-7; d_gene: TRBD1; v_gene: TRBV5-4; len: 14; abundance: .; CDR3aa: CASSSTGGGNEQYF; CDR3nt: TGTGCCAGCAGCTCGACAGGGGGCGGAAACGAGCAGTACTTC
j_gene: TRBJ1-5; d_gene: .; v_gene: TRBV12-3/TRBV12-4; len: 13; abundance: few; CDR3aa: CASSFGGRQPQHF; CDR3nt: TGTGCCAGCAGTTTCGGGGGACGTCAGCCCCAGCATTTT
j_gene: TRBJ2-3; d_gene: TRBD1; v_gene: TRBV6-5; len: 15; abundance: .; CDR3aa: CASSRTGTFTDTQYF; CDR3nt: TGTGCCAGCAGCCGGACAGGGACGTTCACAGATACGCAGTATTTT
j_gene: TRBJ2-2; d_gene: .; v_gene: TRBV6-5; len: 14; abundance: few; CDR3aa: CASGKDSSTGELFF; CDR3nt: TGTGCCAGCGGGAAGGACAGCTCCACCGGGGAGCTGTTTTTT
j_gene: TRBJ2-1; d_gene: TRBD1; v_gene: TRBV9; len: 15; abundance: .; CDR3aa: CASSVGWTGHNEQFF; CDR3nt: TGTGCCAGCAGCGTAGGATGGACAGGTCACAATGAGCAGTTCTTC
j_gene: TRBJ1-2; d_gene: .; v_gene: TRBV15; len: 13; abundance: .; CDR3aa: CATSIGQFYGYTF; CDR3nt: TGTGCCACCAGCATCGGACAATTCTATGGCTACACCTTC
j_gene: TRBJ2-7; d_gene: TRBD2; v_gene: TRBV2; len: 16; abundance: .; CDR3aa: CASNPGTSALSYEQYF; CDR3nt: TGTGCCAGCAACCCCGGGACTAGCGCACTTTCCTACGAGCAGTACTTC
j_gene: TRBJ2-5; d_gene: TRBD2; v_gene: TRBV11-3; len: 13; abundance: once; CDR3aa: CASSRTSGETQYF; CDR3nt: TGTGCCAGCAGCCGGACTAGCGGAGAGACCCAGTACTTC
j_gene: TRBJ1-1; d_gene: TRBD1; v_gene: TRBV5-5; len: 15; abundance: .; CDR3aa: CASSFYPGQGAEAFF; CDR3nt: TGTGCCAGCAGCTTCTATCCGGGACAGGGAGCTGAAGCTTTCTTT
j_gene: TRBJ2-3; d_gene: .; v_gene: TRBV30; len: 13; abundance: .; CDR3aa: CAWNRKFTDTQYF; CDR3nt: TGTGCCTGGAACAGGAAATTCACAGATACGCAGTATTTT
j_gene: TRBJ2-1; d_gene: .; v_gene: TRBV18; len: 17; abundance: .; CDR3aa: CASSQFYRLGSYNEQFF; CDR3nt: TGTGCCAGCTCTCAATTCTACAGGTTGGGGTCCTACAATGAGCAGTTCTTC
j_gene: TRBJ1-1; d_gene: TRBD1; v_gene: TRBV12-3/TRBV12-4; len: 13; abundance: .; CDR3aa: CASSLIQGAYAFF; CDR3nt: TGTGCCAGCAGTTTAATCCAGGGGGCGTACGCTTTCTTT
j_gene: TRBJ1-2; d_gene: .; v_gene: TRBV24-1; len: 14; abundance: few; CDR3aa: CATSFQDSLYGYTF; CDR3nt: TGTGCCACCAGTTTCCAGGACAGCCTCTATGGCTACACCTTC
j_gene: TRBJ2-5; d_gene: TRBD1; v_gene: TRBV7-2; len: 15; abundance: .; CDR3aa: CASSSSGTGEETQYF; CDR3nt: TGTGCCAGCAGCTCATCCGGGACAGGGGAAGAGACCCAGTACTTC
j_gene: TRBJ1-4; d_gene: .; v_gene: TRBV5-1; len: 14; abundance: few; CDR3aa: CASSIQGFNEKLFF; CDR3nt: TGCGCCAGCAGCATACAGGGATTTAATGAAAAACTGTTTTTT
j_gene: TRBJ1-5; d_gene: .; v_gene: TRBV7-6; len: 14; abundance: .; CDR3aa: CASSLNSGNQPQHF; CDR3nt: TGTGCCAGCAGCTTAAACAGTGGCAATCAGCCCCAGCATTTT
j_gene: TRBJ2-2; d_gene: TRBD2; v_gene: TRBV6-1; len: 18; abundance: .; CDR3aa: CASSDTTSGGARTGELFF; CDR3nt: TGTGCCAGCAGTGACACAACTAGCGGGGGGGCCCGCACCGGGGAGCTGTTTTTT
j_gene: TRBJ2-2; d_gene: TRBD1; v_gene: TRBV28; len: 14; abundance: .; CDR3aa: CASRLGQGTGELFF; CDR3nt: TGTGCCAGCAGATTAGGACAGGGGACCGGGGAGCTGTTTTTT
j_gene: TRBJ1-1; d_gene: TRBD1; v_gene: TRBV29-1; len: 12; abundance: .; CDR3aa: CSVGGQSTEAFF; CDR3nt: TGCAGCGTGGGGGGACAGTCGACTGAAGCTTTCTTT
j_gene: TRBJ1-2; d_gene: .; v_gene: TRBV15; len: 13; abundance: .; CDR3aa: CATSLRGAHGYTF; CDR3nt: TGTGCCACCAGCCTACGGGGGGCGCATGGCTACACCTTC
j_gene: TRBJ1-5; d_gene: TRBD1; v_gene: TRBV7-8; len: 17; abundance: .; CDR3aa: CASSLGTGTESNQPQHF; CDR3nt: TGTGCCAGCAGCTTAGGAACCGGGACAGAGAGCAATCAGCCCCAGCATTTT
j_gene: TRBJ1-2; d_gene: TRBD1; v_gene: TRBV3-1/TRBV3-2; len: 14; abundance: .; CDR3aa: CASSWGGTGKGYTF; CDR3nt: TGTGCCAGCAGCTGGGGGGGGACAGGGAAAGGCTACACCTTC
j_gene: TRBJ1-6; d_gene: .; v_gene: TRBV27; len: 15; abundance: few; CDR3aa: CASSLSTGWDSPLHF; CDR3nt: TGTGCCAGCAGTTTGTCCACAGGGTGGGATTCACCCCTCCACTTT
j_gene: TRBJ2-2; d_gene: TRBD1; v_gene: TRBV5-8; len: 15; abundance: .; CDR3aa: CASSSWTGTSGELFF; CDR3nt: TGTGCCAGCAGCTCTTGGACAGGGACGAGCGGGGAGCTGTTTTTT
j_gene: TRBJ1-4; d_gene: .; v_gene: TRBV4-1; len: 16; abundance: .; CDR3aa: CASSQDPSGGREKLFF; CDR3nt: TGCGCCAGCAGCCAAGATCCGTCCGGGGGGAGGGAAAAACTGTTTTTT
j_gene: TRBJ1-2; d_gene: TRBD1; v_gene: TRBV2; len: 13; abundance: .; CDR3aa: CASPGQGGNGYTF; CDR3nt: TGTGCCAGTCCGGGACAGGGGGGGAATGGCTACACCTTC
j_gene: TRBJ1-4; d_gene: TRBD1; v_gene: TRBV29-1; len: 15; abundance: .; CDR3aa: CSVKGASETNEKLFF; CDR3nt: TGCAGCGTTAAGGGGGCGTCGGAAACTAATGAAAAACTGTTTTTT
j_gene: TRBJ1-2; d_gene: TRBD1; v_gene: TRBV28; len: 14; abundance: once; CDR3aa: CASFDGQGLYGYTF; CDR3nt: TGTGCCAGCTTCGACGGACAGGGGCTCTATGGCTACACCTTC
j_gene: TRBJ1-3; d_gene: .; v_gene: TRBV5-6; len: 14; abundance: .; CDR3aa: CASSSLSPSDTIYF; CDR3nt: TGTGCCAGCAGCTCATTGTCCCCCAGCGACACCATATATTTT
j_gene: TRBJ1-6; d_gene: TRBD1; v_gene: TRBV2; len: 14; abundance: .; CDR3aa: CASRAGTGGSPLHF; CDR3nt: TGTGCCAGCAGGGCCGGGACAGGGGGCTCACCCCTCCACTTT
j_gene: TRBJ1-5; d_gene: TRBD1; v_gene: TRBV3-1/TRBV3-2; len: 14; abundance: .; CDR3aa: CASSQNRGDQPQHF; CDR3nt: TGTGCCAGCAGCCAAAACAGGGGGGATCAGCCCCAGCATTTT
j_gene: TRBJ2-5; d_gene: TRBD1; v_gene: TRBV6-1; len: 18; abundance: .; CDR3aa: CASSERGMGQGARETQYF; CDR3nt: TGTGCCAGCAGTGAACGAGGGATGGGACAGGGGGCGCGAGAGACCCAGTACTTC
j_gene: TRBJ1-1; d_gene: .; v_gene: TRBV7-9; len: 14; abundance: .; CDR3aa: CASSLTIAGHEAFF; CDR3nt: TGTGCCAGCAGCTTAACCATTGCGGGCCACGAAGCTTTCTTT
j_gene: TRBJ1-2; d_gene: TRBD1; v_gene: TRBV5-1; len: 18; abundance: .; CDR3aa: CASSLLAADRAHHYGYTF; CDR3nt: TGCGCCAGCAGCCTCCTCGCAGCGGACAGGGCCCATCACTATGGCTACACCTTC
j_gene: TRBJ2-4; d_gene: .; v_gene: TRBV10-1; len: 14; abundance: .; CDR3aa: CASSESTAIDIQYF; CDR3nt: TGCGCCAGCAGTGAGTCGACAGCCATAGACATTCAGTACTTC
j_gene: TRBJ2-2; d_gene: .; v_gene: TRBV19; len: 15; abundance: .; CDR3aa: CASTPETGNTGELFF; CDR3nt: TGTGCCAGTACCCCCGAGACAGGGAACACCGGGGAGCTGTTTTTT
j_gene: TRBJ2-7; d_gene: TRBD1; v_gene: TRBV30; len: 13; abundance: .; CDR3aa: CACKDRGVHEQYF; CDR3nt: TGTGCCTGCAAGGACAGGGGGGTTCACGAGCAGTACTTC